The 13 T cell receptor beta chains presented below share a single source sample, sequenced in a study of monozygotic twins with cystic fibrosis. Assay used: immunoSEQ multiplex PCR; TCRdb lists only in-frame clones, some missing. The data show around 29,000 clones, approximately 80% seen once. The sequenced material came from blood. Receptors were obtained from a girl aged 2-10 years with cystic fibrosis.

CDR3 sequence: CASSHWGRFYEQYF. The CDR3 DNA is TGTGCCAGCAGCCATTGGGGACGGTTCTACGAGCAGTACTTC. V and J are TRBV7-2 and TRBJ2-7; the D gene could be TRBD1 or TRBD2 (5 bases each). V was cut by 5 bases and J by 3 bases, with 14 bases left in between. Looked up from germline, CDR1 is SGHTA and CDR2 is FQGNSA. The CDR3 sequence is 14 residues long.

The chain has TRBV11-2 and TRBJ2-7; D is unresolved. The germline V gene has CDR1 SGHAT and CDR2 FQNNGV. The ends were cut back, 6 bases at V and 1 base at J, with 13 bases in the middle. This CDR3 is built from 14 residues. The CDR3 nucleotides read TGTGCCAGCAGTCGCTCCTCCCAATCCTACGAGCAGTACTTC. It translates to CASSRSSQSYEQYF. The whole variable domain, remainder taken from reference TRBV11-2 and TRBJ2-7, is EAGVAQSPRYKIIEKRQSVAFWCNPISGHATLYWYQQILGQGPKLLIQFQNNGVVDDSQLPKDRFSAERLKGVDSTLKIQPAKLEDSAVYLCASSRSSQSYEQYFGPGTRLTVT.

The chain joins TRBV6-1 to TRBJ2-3, with D possibly TRBD1 on 6 matching bases. V was shortened by 6 bases and J by 3 bases, with 10 bases between the two germline ends. Germline V gives CDR1 MNHNS, CDR2 SASEGT. This CDR3 has 13 amino acids. CDR3 amino acids: CASRSGQTDTQYF. The CDR3 DNA reads TGTGCCAGCAGATCGGGACAAACAGATACGCAGTATTTT.

The chain has TRBV20-1 and TRBJ2-1, with D possibly being TRBD2 (5 bases). This CDR3 contains 11 residues. Trimming left V 4 bases short and J 8 bases short, with 9 bases between. Per germline, CDR1 DFQATT and CDR2 SNEGSKA (reference sequence). This chain's CDR3 is CSANHGDEQFF. In DNA form, the CDR3 reads TGCAGTGCTAATCACGGGGATGAGCAGTTCTTC.

The J gene is TRBJ1-3, the V gene TRBV28, with TRBD1 matching over 9 bases. The V gene's germline CDR1 is MDHEN and CDR2 SYDVKM. The V and J ends lost 5 bases and 4 bases, in that order; junction bases with no gene match: 3. This CDR3 is 14 amino acids long. CDR3 amino acids: CASSTGGLGNTIYF. The CDR3 DNA reads as TGTGCCAGCAGTACAGGGGGCTTAGGAAACACCATATATTTT.

This chain links TRBV4-1 with TRBJ2-7, with a tentative D call TRBD2 (6 bases). Germline V gene sequence: CDR1 MGHRA, CDR2 YSYEKL. Trimming left V 3 bases short and J 1 base short, with 7 bases between. This CDR3 has 13 amino acids. The CDR3 is CASSQGLSYEQYF. CDR3 DNA: TGCGCCAGCAGCCAGGGACTTTCCTACGAGCAGTACTTC.

This rearrangement joins TRBV18 to TRBJ1-4, with D unresolved. Germline loops: CDR1 KGHSH, CDR2 LQKENI. The V end was cut by 2 bases, the J end by 8 bases, with 9 bases between. This CDR3 contains 13 residues. As DNA, the CDR3 is TGTGCCAGCTCACCAGGGTTGGGGGAAAAACTGTTTTTT. Translation gives CASSPGLGEKLFF.

The chain has TRBV6-5 and TRBJ1-1, with 8 bases aligning to TRBD1. This CDR3 spans 15 amino acids. After removal of 5 bases from V and 4 bases from J, the junction contained 9 bases not matched to a gene. Germline lookup yields CDR1 MNHEY and CDR2 SVGAGI. The DNA for the CDR3 is TGTGCCAGCAGTACTCAGGGGGCGGGGAGCACTGAAGCTTTCTTT. The encoded protein is CASSTQGAGSTEAFF.

J is TRBJ1-5 and V is TRBV5-6; tentative D call: TRBD1 (6 bases). The CDR3 runs 15 residues. V lost 4 bases and J 6 bases, leaving 17 bases between the germline ends. Germline values: CDR1 SGHDT, CDR2 YYEEEE. This CDR3 reads CASSARRGRGQPQHF. The CDR3 DNA sequence: TGTGCCAGCAGCGCACGTCGGGGGCGCGGTCAGCCCCAGCATTTT.

The rearrangement joins TRBV9 to TRBJ2-1, with 10 bases fitting TRBD2. The CDR3 sequence is 13 residues long. J lost 6 bases, V lost 5 bases, and 2 bases had no gene match. CDR1 SGDLS and CDR2 YYNGEE come from the germline V gene. The CDR3 protein is CASRASGSNEQFF. The CDR3 nucleotides are TGTGCCAGCAGGGCTAGCGGGAGCAATGAGCAGTTCTTC.

The V call is TRBV4-1, the J call TRBJ2-4; D unresolved. Trimming cost V 0 bases and J 4 bases, with 4 bases left between them. CDR1 is MGHRA, CDR2 YSYEKL, per germline. The CDR3 loop spans 13 amino acids. CDR3 protein: CASSQDLKNIQYF. In DNA form, the CDR3 reads TGCGCCAGCAGCCAAGATCTAAAAAACATTCAGTACTTC.

This clone was detected a few times. This rearrangement joins TRBV27 to TRBJ1-6, with a weak D call TRBD1 (5 bases). CDR1 and CDR2 from the germline V gene are MNHEY and SMNVEV (reference sequence). The CDR3 loop spans 13 amino acids. V lost 4 bases and J lost 7, with 8 bases in between. The CDR3 DNA reads TGTGCCAGCAGTTGGGGGAGGAATTCACCCCTCCACTTT. Translating gives CASSWGRNSPLHF.

The V and J genes are TRBV29-1 and TRBJ1-4, with no clear D. Germline CDR1 reads SQVTM; CDR2 reads ANQGSEA. V was trimmed by 6 bases and J by 1 base, leaving 12 bases between them. The CDR3 is 14 residues long. For the CDR3, the DNA is TGCAGCGTACTACCAGACGGAACTAATGAAAAACTGTTTTTT. Amino acid sequence: CSVLPDGTNEKLFF.